This TCR beta chain was recorded in a study of T cell responses to AZD1222 COVID-19 vaccine. Broader study findings: It should be noted that donors were predominantly white British and more often female, and clonal diversity was possibly underestimated. Spike-specific TCR breadth and depth were elevated following two AZD1222 doses. Reports say nearly half of spike-specific TCRs go after unmutated variant regions. With dominance at 160-218 and 743-854, vaccine-associated CD4 TCRs spanned spike.

Germline V gene data show CDR1 as WNHNN and CDR2 as SYGVQD (reference sequence). V lost 4 bases to trimming and J lost 0 bases, with 11 bases between them. CDR3 length: 15 amino acids. Here immunoSEQ multiplex PCR was the method, and the copy in TCRdb shows in-frame clones only, minus some. Seen here are about 69,000 clones, about 80% observed once, and the top ten hold more than 13%. Concerning this clone: Its antigen is not identified.

This specimen was peripheral blood, taken 28 days after the second AZD1222 dose. The sequence was collected from an adult who received the AZD1222 COVID-19 vaccine. The gene calls are TRBV10-1 and TRBJ2-3; no reliable D call. The CDR3 bases are TGCGCCAGCAGTGGGCCCGGCAAGAGCACAGATACGCAGTATTTT. The encoded protein is CASSGPGKSTDTQYF.